This record covers a single T cell receptor beta chain. This sample was taken from a study of blood T cell repertoires in COVID-19. Study-wide background: Both acute and convalescent COVID-19 samples were obtained from the United States, Italy and Spain. PBMCs, B-cell-depleted T cells, or T cells were the source of the cDNA or gDNA that made up the material.

Assay: immunoSEQ multiplex PCR; the TCRdb copy retains only in-frame clones and omits some. The repertoire consists of some 220,000 clones, with 88% occurring once and the leading ten covering just over 2.5%. Germline CDR1 is SGHRS and CDR2 is YFSETQ. Deletions cut 2 bases from V and 2 bases from J, with 13 bases between. CDR3 length equals 16 residues. The age range of participants was about 18 to 90 years, with residence in about 25 US areas. Cohort allocation depended upon clinical history that participants reported. The chain couples TRBV5-1 to TRBJ2-2; the D gene is possibly TRBD2 (7 bases). Material for sequencing was PBMCs or T cells enriched from blood (not recorded which). The clonotype comes from a woman younger than 45 who had recovered from COVID-19. The CDR3 loop is CASSLGGGRNTGELFF. The CDR3 nucleotides read TGCGCCAGCAGCTTAGGGGGGGGCCGAAACACCGGGGAGCTGTTTTTT.